These T cell receptor beta chains were read from a single sample in a study of blood T cell repertoires in COVID-19. Method: immunoSEQ multiplex PCR; TCRdb's copy keeps in-frame clones and lacks some. The table records more than 250,000 clones, roughly 90% of them present only once. The sample consisted of PBMCs or T cells enriched from blood (not recorded which). These receptor sequences come from a woman aged 25-40 years who had recovered from COVID-19. CDR3s leave out the opening cysteine and the closing phenylalanine or tryptophan.

j_call | v_call | cdr3_aa
TRBJ2-1 | TRBV3-1/TRBV3-2 | ASSYDYDNEQF
TRBJ2-6 | TRBV28 | ASSSGGGANVLT
TRBJ1-5 | TRBV19 | ASQGQGNQPQH
TRBJ1-2 | TRBV7-2 | ASSLERNYGYT
TRBJ1-1 | TRBV19 | ASSIDQGNTEAF
TRBJ2-3 | TRBV12-3/TRBV12-4 | ASSFRDTQY
TRBJ2-3 | TRBV28 | ASSFNGLAGGPPSSTDTQY
TRBJ1-6 | TRBV4-1 | ASSQEPPGVVDSPLH
TRBJ1-6 | TRBV6-5 | ASSSGRGNSPLH
TRBJ1-6 | TRBV18 | ASSTGSYNSPLH
TRBJ2-3 | TRBV5-1 | ASSTGTSVTDTQY
TRBJ2-7 | TRBV6-5 | ASRYGDTPYEQY
TRBJ1-2 | TRBV10-3 | AVFTAGTSFLGYGYT
TRBJ1-2 | TRBV19 | ASSIEGTGNYGYT
TRBJ1-1 | TRBV4-3 | ASSQETATEAF
TRBJ1-2 | TRBV19 | ASSIRRSGNYGYT
TRBJ2-1 | TRBV28 | ATVTSGRRGEQF
TRBJ1-1 | TRBV4-3 | ASSLDRGAEAF
TRBJ2-3 | TRBV4-3 | ASSQDLAGGRIADTQY
TRBJ2-7 | TRBV4-3 | ASSPGGLAGGNEQY
TRBJ1-6 | TRBV6-5 | ATHIRGGGNSPLH
TRBJ2-1 | TRBV5-1 | ASSFSGLEGDEQF
TRBJ2-1 | TRBV18 | ASSLGQGEYNEQF
TRBJ2-7 | TRBV30 | AYSTVSYEQY
TRBJ1-2 | TRBV7-2 | ASSTGQGPYYGYT
TRBJ1-1 | TRBV5-8 | ASSLVIALGTEAF
TRBJ1-1 | TRBV5-1 | ASSSDRAGTEAF
TRBJ2-7 | TRBV7-2 | ASSEGPSYEQY
TRBJ1-4 | TRBV12-3/TRBV12-4 | ASSPRFWEKLF
TRBJ2-1 | TRBV29-1 | SSRTSGNEQF
TRBJ2-1 | TRBV7-9 | ASSYLWLAGALDEQF
TRBJ1-2 | TRBV4-1 | ASSQETQGGGYT
TRBJ1-5 | TRBV28 | ASSLVGGNQPQH
TRBJ2-7 | TRBV5-1 | ASSWGSGRLSSYEQY
TRBJ1-3 | TRBV6-5 | ASTSGVGNTIY
TRBJ1-5 | TRBV6-2/TRBV6-3 | ASSYAGTGRPQH
TRBJ2-7 | TRBV19 | ASSIAAGSSYEQY
TRBJ2-7 | TRBV9 | ASSTRDSYEQY
TRBJ1-1 | TRBV27 | ASSLGTNTEAF
TRBJ2-1 | TRBV29-1 | SVWADSISYNEQF
TRBJ1-1 | TRBV6-2/TRBV6-3 | ASSYSRGWTEAF
TRBJ1-1 | TRBV12-5 | ASGPPSNTEAF
TRBJ1-1 | TRBV27 | ASSTLGGRAEAF
TRBJ2-7 | TRBV2 | ASSGPEGAHEQY
TRBJ1-1 | TRBV14 | ASSQGVWASVPLVAF
TRBJ1-2 | TRBV28 | ASSPESADRPYGYT
TRBJ2-7 | TRBV2 | ASKFETYEQY
TRBJ1-1 | TRBV3-1/TRBV3-2 | ASSQSRFGGAF
TRBJ2-1 | TRBV6-1 | ASSEGAGSYNEQF
TRBJ2-5 | TRBV28 | ASTVGGQTDGTQY
TRBJ1-5 | TRBV7-2 | ASSPRDFSNQPQH
TRBJ2-3 | TRBV11-2 | ASSFGGTDTQY
TRBJ1-5 | TRBV7-9 | ASRDGGGNQPQH
TRBJ1-2 | TRBV7-2 | ASSLTAGYGYT
TRBJ1-5 | TRBV5-8 | ASSRGTGFNQPQH
TRBJ2-7 | TRBV19 | ASSTDLFYEQY
TRBJ1-3 | TRBV28 | ASRQGDYRGPLSGNTIY
TRBJ2-3 | TRBV6-5 | ASSYDSAGVADTQY
TRBJ1-6 | TRBV7-2 | ASSLGSRSSPLH